The sequence of this TCR beta chain was determined in a study of Ad26.COV2.S vaccination and SARS-CoV-2 variants (dated by TCRdb to the early 2020s). In terms of the full investigation: Vaccine-arm donors came from COV1001, a multicentre, randomized, double-blind, placebo-controlled phase I-IIa trial of Ad26.COV2.S in healthy adults. Dosing of Ad26.COV2.S was intramuscular, at either 5x10^10 or 1x10^11 viral particles, delivered as one shot or as two shots spaced 56 days apart. TCRbeta repertoire sequencing served as the tool for gauging how specific and how broad the SARS-CoV-2-reactive T cell receptors were following Ad26.COV2.S vaccination. A total of 32 samples were included in the TCR-sequenced set, comprising roughly 19 Ad26.COV2.S vaccine recipients, 5 placebo recipients and 8 SARS-CoV-2 convalescent individuals. Trial participants were randomized into five groups of five: low-dose or high-dose Ad26.COV2.S given once or twice, or placebo on both occasions. Investigators did not know the trial group allocation while performing experiments and assessing outcomes. Broader findings and caveats from the paper: Vaccine and placebo recipients had comparable non-spike TCR breadth, which fits with the vaccine containing only spike. It was noted by the authors that total T cell responses may have been underestimated by the TCR breadth and depth analyses. Higher spike-specific TCR breadth was observed in Ad26.COV2.S recipients than in placebo recipients (P = 0.0014). After vaccination, substantial breadth of spike-specific CD8+ and CD4+ T cell responses was reported. The study was not powered for comparison of responses between vaccine doses or regimens.

The immunoSEQ Assay was used to sequence TCRbeta CDR3 regions. After extraction, genomic DNA underwent amplification by bias-controlled multiplex PCR, followed by high-throughput sequencing. The paper's data handling went like this. To quantify the absolute abundance of each unique TCRbeta CDR3 region, sequences were collapsed and filtered. T cell fraction was estimated by normalizing TCRbeta template counts to usable DNA, which was measured by amplifying reference genes present in all nucleated cells. Repertoire TCRs were annotated as SARS-CoV-2-specific by exact matching of V gene, CDR3 amino acid sequence and J gene to a known reactive TCR set. The reference SARS-CoV-2 TCR set was obtained from MIRA and was filtered for enrichment in COVID-19-positive ImmuneCODE repertoires, whereby public or cross-reactive TCRs were removed. Based on the MIRA antigens, annotated TCRs were further analysed at the level of specific ORF or position within ORF. Breadth was defined as annotated unique rearrangements over total unique productive rearrangements; depth was the summed frequency of those rearrangements. Two-sided Wilcoxon rank-sum tests were used to compare TCR breadth between groups. TCRdb re-hosts the immuneACCESS table, in-frame sequences only. Its copies lack some clones; in the studies checked, an unresolved V gene accounts for under half of them, and the cause for the rest is not known. The V and J calls and clone size are taken from that table; D and trimming were inferred from the DNA. The sample contains roughly 410,000 clones, 83% of them found a single time. The ten largest clonotypes hold more than 7% of the sample.

In the case of this clone: Its specific antigen is unknown. Per-nucleotide qualities are absent, and no much larger clonotype sits a single base away.

The sample's treatment or condition label, in plain terms: roughly 19 received Ad26.COV2.S at low or high dose, single or two shots; about 5 received placebo; per-sample allocation not given. For vaccine and placebo recipients, repertoires were sequenced using samples collected on day 63 after the first injection. Cohort 1b enrolled about two dozen adults aged 18-55 years at a single site in Boston, USA, between 29 July and 7 August 2020. As a vaccine, Ad26.COV2.S was a replication-incompetent adenovirus type 26 vector that expressed a prefusion-stabilized SARS-CoV-2 spike protein derived from the original Wuhan strain. The sequence was collected from a person between 18 and 65 years old who received the Ad26.COV2.S COVID-19 vaccine or a placebo. Source: peripheral blood, taken in a trial of Ad26.COV2.S vaccine versus placebo.

The sequenced DNA is TGCGCCAGCAGCCCCCTGGGAGTCTCCTACGAGCAGTACTTC. This is translated as CASSPLGVSYEQYF. The sequence is built from TRBV5-1 and TRBJ2-7, and possibly TRBD2, on 5 matching bases. The junction carries 11 bases between V and J, which are trimmed by 4 bases and 0 bases respectively. Its CDR3 holds 14 amino acids, cysteine through phenylalanine. The CDR3 DNA has 42 bases and is translated from base 1. From a lookup of the germline V gene, CDR1 and CDR2 are SGHRS and YFSETQ. The entire variable domain, with the stretches around the CDR3 drawn from the reference TRBV5-1 and TRBJ2-7 proteins, is KAGVTQTPRYLIKTRGQQVTLSCSPISGHRSVSWYQQTPGQGLQFLFEYFSETQRNKGNFPGRFSGRQFSNSRSEMNVSTLELGDSALYLCASSPLGVSYEQYFGPGTRLTVT.